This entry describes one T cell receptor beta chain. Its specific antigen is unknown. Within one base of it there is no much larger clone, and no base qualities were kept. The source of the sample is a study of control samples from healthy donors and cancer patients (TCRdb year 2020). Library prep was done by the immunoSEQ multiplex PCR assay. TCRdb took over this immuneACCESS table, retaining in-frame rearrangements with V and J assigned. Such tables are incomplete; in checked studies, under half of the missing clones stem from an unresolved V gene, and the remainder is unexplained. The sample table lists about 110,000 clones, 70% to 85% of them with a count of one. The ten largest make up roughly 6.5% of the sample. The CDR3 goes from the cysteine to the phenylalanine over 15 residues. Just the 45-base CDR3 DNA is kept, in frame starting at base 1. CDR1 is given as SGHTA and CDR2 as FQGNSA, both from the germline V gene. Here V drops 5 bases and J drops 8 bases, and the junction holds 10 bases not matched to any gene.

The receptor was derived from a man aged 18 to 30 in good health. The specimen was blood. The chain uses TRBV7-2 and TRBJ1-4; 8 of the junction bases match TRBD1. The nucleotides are TGTGCCAGCAGCCCCGGACAGGGTTGGGGAGAAAAACTGTTTTTT. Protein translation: CASSPGQGWGEKLFF.